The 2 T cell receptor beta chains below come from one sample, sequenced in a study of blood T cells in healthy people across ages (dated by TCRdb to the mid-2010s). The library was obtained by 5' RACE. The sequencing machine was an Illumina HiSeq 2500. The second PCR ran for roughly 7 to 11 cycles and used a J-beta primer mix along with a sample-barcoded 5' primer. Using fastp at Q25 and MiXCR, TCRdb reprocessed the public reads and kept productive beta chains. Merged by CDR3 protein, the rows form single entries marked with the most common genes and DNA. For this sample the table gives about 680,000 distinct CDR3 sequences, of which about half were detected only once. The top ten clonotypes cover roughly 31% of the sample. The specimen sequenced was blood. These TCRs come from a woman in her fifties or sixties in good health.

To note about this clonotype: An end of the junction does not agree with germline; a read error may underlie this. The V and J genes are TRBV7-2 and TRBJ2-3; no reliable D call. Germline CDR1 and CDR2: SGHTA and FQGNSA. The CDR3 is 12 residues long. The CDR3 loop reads CAGSRSPDTQYF. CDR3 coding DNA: TGTGCCGGCAGTCGATCGCCAGATACGCAGTATTTT.

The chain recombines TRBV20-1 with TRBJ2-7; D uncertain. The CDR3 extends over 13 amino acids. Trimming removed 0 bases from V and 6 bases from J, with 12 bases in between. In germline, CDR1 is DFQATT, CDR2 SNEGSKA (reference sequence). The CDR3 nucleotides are TGCAGTGCTAGAGATAGTGGCGGCATCGAGCAGTACTTC. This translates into CSARDSGGIEQYF.